This T cell receptor beta chain came from a study of identical twins. Study results and caveats: Among out-of-frame alpha sequences shared by twins, low generation probability occurred in excess. Conclusions leaned on cross-sectional statistical analysis and did not track the same donors over time. Twin sharing of out-of-frame TCR alpha was underestimated by models in monozygotic pairs.

The germline V gene encodes CDR1 LGHNA and CDR2 YNFKEQ. V lost 0 bases to trimming and J lost 0 bases, with 9 bases between them. CDR3 length: 16 residues. With template switching, a universal primer site was added, and the cDNA carried unique molecular identifiers. TCRdb re-called the 5' RACE reads with MiXCR, one entry per CDR3 protein. This sample has 690,000 or so distinct CDR3 sequences; 6.1% occur once, and the top ten carry around 2%. This clonotype came up many times. The antigen is unknown. What was sequenced was naive T cells sorted from blood. This sequence originates from a man aged 18 to 30 in good health. The J gene is TRBJ1-3, the V gene TRBV4-2; unclear D gene. The CDR3 DNA reads TGTGCCAGCAGCCAAGATCGAGATCACTCTGGAAACACCATATATTTT. This encodes CASSQDRDHSGNTIYF.